This T cell receptor beta chain was sequenced in a study of CD8 T cells in ankylosing spondylitis. Study-level findings and limits: The study looked at matched synovial fluid samples from ankylosing spondylitis patients. Disease-linked clones were reported to be significantly enriched there. Disease-associated clonotypes exhibited CD8+ identity and were relatively infrequent in peripheral blood. A TCR beta motif of several highly homologous variants appeared characteristic of ankylosing spondylitis blood.

A remark on this clonotype: Its antigen is currently unknown.

The V gene's germline CDR1 is SNHLY and CDR2 FYNNEI. The V end lost 6 bases, the J end lost 1 base, and 15 bases lay between the germline ends. There are 15 residues in the CDR3. Researchers built TCR beta libraries using quantitative 5'-RACE with molecular barcodes. TCRdb passed the 5' RACE reads through MiXCR, listing each CDR3 protein once. The repertoire holds around 430,000 distinct CDR3 sequences, with 15% to 20% as singletons. Sequencing was carried out using blood, either unsorted or a sorted T cell fraction (not recorded which). This rearrangement joins TRBV2 to TRBJ1-2; D is possibly TRBD1 (5 bases). This sequence originates from a male donor with ankylosing spondylitis. CDR3 residues: CASSEPGTVNYGYTF. The CDR3 region has the DNA TGTGCCAGCAGCGAGCCGGGGACGGTTAACTATGGCTACACCTTC.